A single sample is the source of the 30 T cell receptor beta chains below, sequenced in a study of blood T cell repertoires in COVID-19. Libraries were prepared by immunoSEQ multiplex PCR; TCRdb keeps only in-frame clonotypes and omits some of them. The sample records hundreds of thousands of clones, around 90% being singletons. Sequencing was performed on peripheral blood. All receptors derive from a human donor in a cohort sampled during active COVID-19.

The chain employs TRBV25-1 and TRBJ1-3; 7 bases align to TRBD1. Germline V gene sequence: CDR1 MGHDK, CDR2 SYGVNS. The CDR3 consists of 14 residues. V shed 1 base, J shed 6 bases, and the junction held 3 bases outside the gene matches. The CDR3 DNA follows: TGTGCCAGCAGTGAATGGACAGGTGAAAACACCATATATTTT. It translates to CASSEWTGENTIYF.

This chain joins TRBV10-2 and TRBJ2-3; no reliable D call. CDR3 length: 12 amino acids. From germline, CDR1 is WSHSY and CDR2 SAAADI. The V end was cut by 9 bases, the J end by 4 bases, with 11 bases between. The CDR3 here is CASSPGADTQYF. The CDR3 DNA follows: TGCGCCAGTTCCCCCGGAGCAGATACGCAGTATTTT.

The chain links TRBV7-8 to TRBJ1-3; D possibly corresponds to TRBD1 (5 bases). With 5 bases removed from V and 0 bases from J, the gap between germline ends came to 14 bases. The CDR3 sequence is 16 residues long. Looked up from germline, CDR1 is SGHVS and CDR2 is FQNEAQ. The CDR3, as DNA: TGTGCCAGCAGCGGTGGTGGGGCGTACTCTGGAAACACCATATATTTT. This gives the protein CASSGGGAYSGNTIYF.

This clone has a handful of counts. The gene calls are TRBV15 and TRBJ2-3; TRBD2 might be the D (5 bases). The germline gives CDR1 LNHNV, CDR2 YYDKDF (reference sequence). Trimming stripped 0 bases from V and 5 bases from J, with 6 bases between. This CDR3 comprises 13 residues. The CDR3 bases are TGTGCCACCAGCAGAGATCGGGGAGATACGCAGTATTTT. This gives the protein CATSRDRGDTQYF.

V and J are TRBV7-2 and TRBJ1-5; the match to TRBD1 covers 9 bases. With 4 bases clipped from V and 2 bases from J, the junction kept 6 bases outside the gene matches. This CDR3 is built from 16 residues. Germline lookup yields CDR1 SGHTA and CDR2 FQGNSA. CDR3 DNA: TGTGCCAGCAGCTGGACAGGGGTCGGCGGCAATCAGCCCCAGCATTTT. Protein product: CASSWTGVGGNQPQHF. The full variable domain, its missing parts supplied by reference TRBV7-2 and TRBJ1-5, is GAGVSQSPSNKVTEKGKDVELRCDPISGHTALYWYRQSLGQGLEFLIYFQGNSAPDKSGLPSDRFSAERTGGSVSTLTIQRTQQEDSAVYLCASSWTGVGGNQPQHFGDGTRLSIL.

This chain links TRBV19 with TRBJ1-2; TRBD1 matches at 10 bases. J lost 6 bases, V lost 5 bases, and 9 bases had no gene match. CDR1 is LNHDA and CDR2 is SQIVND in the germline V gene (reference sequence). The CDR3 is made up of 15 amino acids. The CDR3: CASSLHTGTGDGYTF. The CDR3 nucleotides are TGTGCCAGTAGTCTACATACCGGGACAGGGGATGGCTACACCTTC.

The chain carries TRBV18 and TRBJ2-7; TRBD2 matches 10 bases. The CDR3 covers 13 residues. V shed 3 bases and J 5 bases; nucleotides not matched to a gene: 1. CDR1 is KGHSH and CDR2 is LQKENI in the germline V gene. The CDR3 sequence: CASSPSGRNEQYF. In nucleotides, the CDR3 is TGTGCCAGCTCACCTAGCGGGAGGAACGAGCAGTACTTC.

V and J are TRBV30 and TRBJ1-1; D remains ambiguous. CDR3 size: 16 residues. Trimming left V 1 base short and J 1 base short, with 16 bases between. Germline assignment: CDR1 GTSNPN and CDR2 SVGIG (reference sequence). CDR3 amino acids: CAWSGVSPTENTEAFF. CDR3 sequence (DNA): TGTGCCTGGAGTGGTGTATCCCCCACAGAGAACACTGAAGCTTTCTTT.

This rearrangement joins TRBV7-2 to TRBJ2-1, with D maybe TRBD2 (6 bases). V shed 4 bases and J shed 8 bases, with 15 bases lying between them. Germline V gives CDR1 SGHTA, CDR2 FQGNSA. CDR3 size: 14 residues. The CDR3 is CASSSDGSWDEQFF. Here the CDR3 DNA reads TGTGCCAGCAGCTCCGACGGGAGTTGGGATGAGCAGTTCTTC.

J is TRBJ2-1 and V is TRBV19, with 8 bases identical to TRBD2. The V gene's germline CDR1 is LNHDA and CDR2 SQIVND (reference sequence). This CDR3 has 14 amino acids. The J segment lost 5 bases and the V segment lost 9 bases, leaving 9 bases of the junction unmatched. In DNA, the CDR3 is TGTGCCAGCGGGGGGGCTAGCCTCGACAATGAGCAGTTCTTC. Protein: CASGGASLDNEQFF.

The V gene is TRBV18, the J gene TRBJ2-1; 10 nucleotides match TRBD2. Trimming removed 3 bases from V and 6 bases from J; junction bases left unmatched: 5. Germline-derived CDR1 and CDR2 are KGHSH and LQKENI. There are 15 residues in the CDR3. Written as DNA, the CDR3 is TGTGCCAGCTCACCCCTAGCGGGAGCTTTCAATGAGCAGTTCTTC. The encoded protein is CASSPLAGAFNEQFF. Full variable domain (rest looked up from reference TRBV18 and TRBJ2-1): NAGVMQNPRHLVRRRGQEARLRCSPMKGHSHVYWYRQLPEEGLKFMVYLQKENIIDESGMPKERFSAEFPKEGPSILRIQQVVRGDSAAYFCASSPLAGAFNEQFFGPGTRLTVL.

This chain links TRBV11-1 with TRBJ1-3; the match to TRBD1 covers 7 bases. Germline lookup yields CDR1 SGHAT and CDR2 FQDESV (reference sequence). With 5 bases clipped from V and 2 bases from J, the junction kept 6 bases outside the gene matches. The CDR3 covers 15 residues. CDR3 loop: CASSKDRPAGNTIYF. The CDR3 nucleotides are TGTGCCAGCAGCAAGGACAGGCCGGCTGGAAACACCATATATTTT.

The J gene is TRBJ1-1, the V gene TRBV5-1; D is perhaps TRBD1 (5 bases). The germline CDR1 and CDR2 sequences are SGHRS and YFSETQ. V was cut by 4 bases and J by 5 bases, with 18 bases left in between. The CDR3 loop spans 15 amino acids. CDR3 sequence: CASSQRGGRETEAFF. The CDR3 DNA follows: TGCGCCAGCAGCCAACGGGGCGGGCGGGAAACTGAAGCTTTCTTT.

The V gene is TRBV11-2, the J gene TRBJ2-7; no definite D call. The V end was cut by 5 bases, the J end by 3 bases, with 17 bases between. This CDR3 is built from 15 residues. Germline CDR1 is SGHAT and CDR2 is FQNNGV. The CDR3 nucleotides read TGTGCCAGCAGCCTTAATTCCGGGTCTCGCTACGAGCAGTACTTC. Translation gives CASSLNSGSRYEQYF. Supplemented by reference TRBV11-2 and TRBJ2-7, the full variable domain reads EAGVAQSPRYKIIEKRQSVAFWCNPISGHATLYWYQQILGQGPKLLIQFQNNGVVDDSQLPKDRFSAERLKGVDSTLKIQPAKLEDSAVYLCASSLNSGSRYEQYFGPGTRLTVT.

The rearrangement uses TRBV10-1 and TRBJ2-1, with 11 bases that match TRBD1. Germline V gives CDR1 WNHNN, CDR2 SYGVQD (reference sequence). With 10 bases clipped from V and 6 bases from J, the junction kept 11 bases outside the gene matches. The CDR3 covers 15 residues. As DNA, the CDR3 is TGCGCCACTTTGGTCGGACAGGGGGCCGGCAATGAGCAGTTCTTC. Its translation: CATLVGQGAGNEQFF.

The CDR3 nucleotides read TGTGCCAGCAGCTTGGGGAGGCTAGCGCCCCAGGGCGAGCAGTACTTC. Its translation is CASSLGRLAPQGEQYF. The chain links TRBV7-6 to TRBJ2-7, with a possible D match to TRBD2 (6 bases). Germline-derived CDR1 and CDR2 are SGHVS and FNYEAQ. The CDR3 has 16 amino acids. V shed 3 bases and J shed 6 bases, with 21 bases lying between them.

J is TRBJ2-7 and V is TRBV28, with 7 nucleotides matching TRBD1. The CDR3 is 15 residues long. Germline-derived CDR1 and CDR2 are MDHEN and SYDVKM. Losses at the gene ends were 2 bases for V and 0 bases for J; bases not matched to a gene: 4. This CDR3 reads CASSLGGQNSYEQYF. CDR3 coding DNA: TGTGCCAGCAGTTTAGGGGGACAGAACTCCTACGAGCAGTACTTC.

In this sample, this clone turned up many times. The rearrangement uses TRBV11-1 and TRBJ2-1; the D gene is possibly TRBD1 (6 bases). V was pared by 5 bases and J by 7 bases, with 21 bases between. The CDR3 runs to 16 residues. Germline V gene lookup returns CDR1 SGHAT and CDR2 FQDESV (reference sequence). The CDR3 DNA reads TGTGCCAGCAGCCACCCGCCTCACAGGGAGCTAAATGAGCAGTTCTTC. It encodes CASSHPPHRELNEQFF.

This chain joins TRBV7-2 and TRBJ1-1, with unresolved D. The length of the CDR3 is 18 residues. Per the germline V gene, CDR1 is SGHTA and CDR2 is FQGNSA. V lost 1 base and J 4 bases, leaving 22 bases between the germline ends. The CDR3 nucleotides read TGTGCCAGCAGCTTAGTTCGTTCCAGTGGTCTCCTCTCCACTGAAGCTTTCTTT. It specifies CASSLVRSSGLLSTEAFF.

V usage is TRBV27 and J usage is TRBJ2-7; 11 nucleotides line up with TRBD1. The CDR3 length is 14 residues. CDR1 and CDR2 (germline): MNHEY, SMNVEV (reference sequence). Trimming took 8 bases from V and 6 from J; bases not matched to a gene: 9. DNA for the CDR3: TGTGCCAGCTGCCTAGGACAGGGGGCTTGCGAGCAGTACTTC. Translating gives CASCLGQGACEQYF.

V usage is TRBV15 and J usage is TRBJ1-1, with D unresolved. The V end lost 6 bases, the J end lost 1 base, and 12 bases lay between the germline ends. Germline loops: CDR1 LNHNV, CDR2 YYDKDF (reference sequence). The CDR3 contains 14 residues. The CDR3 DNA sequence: TGTGCCACCAGGTTGGGAGGGTCGAACACTGAAGCTTTCTTT. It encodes CATRLGGSNTEAFF.

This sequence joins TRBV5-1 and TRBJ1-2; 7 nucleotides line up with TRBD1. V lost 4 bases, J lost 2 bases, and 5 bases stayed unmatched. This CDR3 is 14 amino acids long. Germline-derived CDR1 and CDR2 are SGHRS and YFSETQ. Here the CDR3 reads CASSRTGGNYGYTF. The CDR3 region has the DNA TGCGCCAGCAGCCGGACAGGAGGCAACTATGGCTACACCTTC.

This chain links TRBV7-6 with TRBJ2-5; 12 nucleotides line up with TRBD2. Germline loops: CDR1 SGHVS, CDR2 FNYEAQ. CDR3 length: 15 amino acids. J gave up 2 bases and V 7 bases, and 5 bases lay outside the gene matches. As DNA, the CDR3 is TGTGCCAGCACCCTAGCGGGGGGGGTTCAAGAGACCCAGTACTTC. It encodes CASTLAGGVQETQYF.

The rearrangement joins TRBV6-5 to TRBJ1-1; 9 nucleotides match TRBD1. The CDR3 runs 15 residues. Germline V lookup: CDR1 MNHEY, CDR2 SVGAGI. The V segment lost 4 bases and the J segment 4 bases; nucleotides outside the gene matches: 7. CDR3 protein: CASSFSGQGSTEAFF. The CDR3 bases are TGTGCCAGCAGTTTCTCTGGACAGGGGAGCACTGAAGCTTTCTTT.

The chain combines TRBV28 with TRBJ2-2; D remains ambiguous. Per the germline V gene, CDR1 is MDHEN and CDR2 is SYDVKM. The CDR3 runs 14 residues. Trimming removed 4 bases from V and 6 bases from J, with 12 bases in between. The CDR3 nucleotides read TGTGCCAGCAGTTCCCCCCCCAGGTCCGGGGAGCTGTTTTTT. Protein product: CASSSPPRSGELFF.

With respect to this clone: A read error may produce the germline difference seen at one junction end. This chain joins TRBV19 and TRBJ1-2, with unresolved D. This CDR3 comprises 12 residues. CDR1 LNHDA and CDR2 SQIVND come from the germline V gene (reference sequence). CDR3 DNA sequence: TGTGCCAGTAGTATATCAGGCTATAGCTACACCTTC. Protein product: CASSISGYSYTF. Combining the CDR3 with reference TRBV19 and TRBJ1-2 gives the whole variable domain DGGITQSPKYLFRKEGQNVTLSCEQNLNHDAMYWYRQDPGQGLRLIYYSQIVNDFQKGDIAEGYSVSREKKESFPLTVTSAQKNPTAFYLCASSISGYSYTFGSGTRLTVV.

CDR3 amino acids: CASSNWQGYGYTF. CDR3 nucleotide sequence: TGTGCCAGTAGTAACTGGCAGGGTTATGGCTACACCTTC. The rearrangement joins TRBV19 to TRBJ1-2; weak D call: TRBD1 (5 bases). The V gene's germline CDR1 is LNHDA and CDR2 SQIVND (reference sequence). This CDR3 region has 13 residues. V lost 4 bases, J lost 5 bases, and 11 bases lay in between. The whole variable domain, filled in from reference TRBV19 and TRBJ1-2, reads DGGITQSPKYLFRKEGQNVTLSCEQNLNHDAMYWYRQDPGQGLRLIYYSQIVNDFQKGDIAEGYSVSREKKESFPLTVTSAQKNPTAFYLCASSNWQGYGYTFGSGTRLTVV.

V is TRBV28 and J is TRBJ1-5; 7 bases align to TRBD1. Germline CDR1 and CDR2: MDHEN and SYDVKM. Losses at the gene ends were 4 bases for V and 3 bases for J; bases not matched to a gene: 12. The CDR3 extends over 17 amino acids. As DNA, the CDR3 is TGTGCCAGCAGTTCTGACAGGGTTTCCCCGCTCAATCAGCCCCAGCATTTT. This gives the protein CASSSDRVSPLNQPQHF.

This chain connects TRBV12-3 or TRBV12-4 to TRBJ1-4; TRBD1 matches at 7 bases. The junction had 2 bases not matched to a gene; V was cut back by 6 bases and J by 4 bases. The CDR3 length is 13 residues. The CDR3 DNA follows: TGTGCCAGCAGGCGGGACAGTAATGAAAAACTGTTTTTT. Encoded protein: CASRRDSNEKLFF.

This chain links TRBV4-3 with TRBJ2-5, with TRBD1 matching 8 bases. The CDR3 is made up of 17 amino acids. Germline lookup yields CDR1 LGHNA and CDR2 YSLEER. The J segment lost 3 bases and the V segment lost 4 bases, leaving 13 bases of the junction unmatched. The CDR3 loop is CASSLRIRGQGEETQYF. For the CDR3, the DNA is TGCGCCAGCAGCCTAAGGATCAGGGGGCAGGGGGAAGAGACCCAGTACTTC.